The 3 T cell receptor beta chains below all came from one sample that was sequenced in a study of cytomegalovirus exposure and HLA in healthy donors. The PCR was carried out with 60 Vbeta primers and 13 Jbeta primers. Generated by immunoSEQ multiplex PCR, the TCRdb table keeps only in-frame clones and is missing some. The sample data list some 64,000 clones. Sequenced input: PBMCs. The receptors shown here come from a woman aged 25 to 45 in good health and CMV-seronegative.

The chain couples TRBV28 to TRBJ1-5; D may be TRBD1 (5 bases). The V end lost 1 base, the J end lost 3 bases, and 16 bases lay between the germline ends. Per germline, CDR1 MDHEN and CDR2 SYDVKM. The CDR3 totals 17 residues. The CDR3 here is CASSLLQDGAYNQPQHF. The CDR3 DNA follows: TGTGCCAGCAGTTTATTACAGGACGGAGCCTACAATCAGCCCCAGCATTTT.

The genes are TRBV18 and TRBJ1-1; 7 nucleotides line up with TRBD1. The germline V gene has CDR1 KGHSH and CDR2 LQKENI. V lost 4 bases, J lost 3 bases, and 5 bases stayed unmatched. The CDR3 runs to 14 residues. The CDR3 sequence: CASSQGAMDTEAFF. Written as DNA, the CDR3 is TGTGCCAGCTCACAGGGGGCGATGGACACTGAAGCTTTCTTT.

This CDR3 is CASSLFRSTSGGVKNEQFF. In DNA form, the CDR3 reads TGTGCCAGCAGCCTTTTCCGATCGACTAGCGGGGGGGTTAAGAATGAGCAGTTCTTC. The V gene is TRBV7-2, the J gene TRBJ2-1; 14 bases agree with TRBD2. This CDR3 contains 19 residues. From germline, CDR1 is SGHTA and CDR2 FQGNSA. Trimming cost V 5 bases and J 7 bases; bases outside gene matches: 16.